A selection of T cell receptor beta chains follows, all from one sample in a study of blood T cell repertoires in COVID-19. TCRdb keeps only in-frame clones here, not all; method: immunoSEQ multiplex PCR. The sample records approximately 100,000 clones, 69% being singletons. Input material: peripheral blood. These receptors all stem from a man older than 75 with acute or convalescent COVID-19. Each CDR3 is given with its conserved first and last residue. D genes are given only for firm matches. Clone size is not always given. Where it is, it says once, few, many or a class for expanded clones.

TRBV2	TRBJ2-2	-	TRBD2	CASSLAGGVTGELFF	TGTGCCAGCAGTTTAGCGGGAGGAGTGACCGGGGAGCTGTTTTTT
TRBV7-2	TRBJ1-2	-	-	CASSLQGPNGYTF	TGTGCCAGCAGCTTACAGGGCCCCAATGGCTACACCTTC
TRBV27	TRBJ1-4	few	-	CASSLSWGRTNEKLFF	TGTGCCAGCAGTTTATCGTGGGGGAGGACTAATGAAAAACTGTTTTTT
TRBV28	TRBJ2-7	-	-	CASSWAYDRSYEQYF	TGTGCCAGCAGTTGGGCATACGACCGGTCCTACGAGCAGTACTTC
TRBV11-2	TRBJ2-7	-	TRBD2	CASSLGTGGPYEQYF	TGTGCCAGCAGCTTAGGCACGGGAGGGCCCTACGAGCAGTACTTC
TRBV6-1	TRBJ2-2	-	-	CAIYSTGELFF	TGTGCCATCTATTCCACCGGGGAGCTGTTTTTT
TRBV24-1	TRBJ1-5	-	-	CATSDYGDQPQHF	TGTGCCACCAGTGATTACGGGGATCAGCCCCAGCATTTT
TRBV4-1	TRBJ1-5	few	-	CARSQGGGSNQPQHF	TGCGCCCGCAGCCAAGGGGGGGGTAGCAATCAGCCCCAGCATTTT
TRBV11-2	TRBJ2-1	-	TRBD2	CASSDGLADLGEQFF	TGTGCCAGCAGCGATGGACTAGCGGACTTGGGGGAGCAGTTCTTC
TRBV24-1	TRBJ2-3	-	-	CATSDPRGTDTQYF	TGTGCCACCAGTGACCCCAGGGGCACAGATACGCAGTATTTT
TRBV29-1	TRBJ1-5	once	-	CSVDGGAGGQPQHF	TGCAGCGTTGACGGAGGGGCGGGAGGTCAGCCCCAGCATTTT
TRBV23-1	TRBJ1-6	-	-	CASSQSRPGNSPLHF	TGCGCCAGCAGTCAATCGAGGCCGGGAAATTCACCCCTCCACTTT
TRBV4-1	TRBJ2-2	-	-	CASSQLGANTGELFF	TGCGCCAGCAGCCAACTGGGGGCAAACACCGGGGAGCTGTTTTTT
TRBV19	TRBJ1-5	few	TRBD1	CASSIEGQGFQPQHF	TGTGCCAGTAGTATAGAGGGACAGGGATTTCAGCCCCAGCATTTT
TRBV9	TRBJ2-3	-	-	CASSVGNSVTDTQYF	TGTGCCAGCAGCGTAGGGAATAGCGTAACAGATACGCAGTATTTT
TRBV10-3	TRBJ2-7	-	-	CAISESTSRYEQYF	TGTGCCATCAGTGAGTCGACTAGTCGCTACGAGCAGTACTTC
TRBV5-1	TRBJ2-7	-	TRBD1	CASSLEGQGDEQYF	TGCGCCAGCAGCTTGGAGGGACAGGGGGACGAGCAGTACTTC
TRBV13	TRBJ1-2	-	-	CASSLGGLIKDYTF	TGTGCCAGCAGCTTAGGTGGGCTTATTAAGGACTACACCTTC
TRBV7-2	TRBJ2-7	-	-	CASSLVIVAGYEQYF	TGTGCCAGCAGCTTAGTGATTGTGGCGGGGTACGAGCAGTACTTC
TRBV18	TRBJ2-1	-	-	CASSPQSLRGSYNEQFF	TGTGCCAGCTCACCACAGTCTCTTAGAGGCTCCTACAATGAGCAGTTCTTC
TRBV28	TRBJ1-2	few	-	CASSFRGLDYGYTF	TGTGCCAGCAGTTTTAGGGGTTTAGACTATGGCTACACCTTC
TRBV12-3/TRBV12-4	TRBJ2-7	-	TRBD2	CASSRSGGGQYF	TGTGCCAGCAGTAGAAGTGGCGGGGGGCAGTACTTC
TRBV3-1/TRBV3-2	TRBJ2-2	few	TRBD2	CASSQSGTRPTGELFF	TGTGCCAGCAGCCAATCTGGGACTAGACCCACCGGGGAGCTGTTTTTT
TRBV2	TRBJ1-2	-	TRBD1	CASRGTGESYGYTF	TGTGCCAGCAGGGGGACAGGCGAATCCTATGGCTACACCTTC
TRBV5-5	TRBJ2-7	few	-	CASSLGGAYSRYEQYF	TGTGCCAGCAGCTTGGGCGGGGCGTATAGTCGTTACGAGCAGTACTTC
TRBV2	TRBJ1-6	-	-	CASSPPRHYNSPLHF	TGTGCCAGCAGTCCCCCGCGGCATTATAATTCACCCCTCCACTTT
TRBV10-2	TRBJ2-1	-	TRBD2	CATAKTSPTYNEQFF	TGCGCCACCGCAAAGACTAGCCCAACTTACAATGAGCAGTTCTTC
TRBV6-6	TRBJ1-4	few	TRBD1	CASRGTGTGPEKLFF	TGTGCCAGCAGAGGGACAGGGACAGGCCCTGAAAAACTGTTTTTT
TRBV4-3	TRBJ2-4	few	TRBD2	CASSQVYLAGVGGAKNIQYF	TGCGCCAGCAGCCAAGTTTATCTAGCGGGAGTTGGGGGAGCCAAAAACATTCAGTACTTC
TRBV5-1	TRBJ1-1	-	TRBD1	CASSTGQGRTEAFF	TGCGCCAGCAGCACCGGACAGGGAAGGACTGAAGCTTTCTTT
TRBV9	TRBJ2-1	few	-	CASSIGQTVYNEQFF	TGTGCCAGCAGCATAGGACAGACGGTTTACAATGAGCAGTTCTTC
TRBV5-6	TRBJ2-7	-	-	CASSLGTGTYEQYF	TGTGCCAGCAGCTTGGGGACGGGGACCTACGAGCAGTACTTC
TRBV12-3/TRBV12-4	TRBJ2-7	-	TRBD1	CASSPGGRDEQYF	TGTGCCAGCAGTCCAGGGGGCCGGGACGAGCAGTACTTC
TRBV12-3/TRBV12-4	TRBJ2-1	-	-	CASSYTSMNEQFF	TGTGCCAGCAGTTATACTAGCATGAACGAGCAGTTCTTC
TRBV11-2	TRBJ2-1	-	TRBD2	CASSETLGLAGVVQFF	TGTGCCAGCAGCGAGACACTGGGACTAGCGGGAGTCGTTCAGTTCTTC
TRBV7-2	TRBJ1-6	-	-	CASSPQDRYNSPLHF	TGTGCCAGCAGTCCGCAGGATAGATATAATTCACCCCTCCACTTT
TRBV2	TRBJ2-7	-	-	CASSGGEINEQYF	TGTGCCAGCAGTGGGGGGGAGATCAACGAGCAGTACTTC
TRBV9	TRBJ2-5	-	TRBD2	CASSVAASGNQETQYF	TGTGCCAGCAGCGTAGCCGCTAGCGGGAACCAAGAGACCCAGTACTTC
TRBV18	TRBJ1-4	-	TRBD1	CASSPRDRVNEKLFF	TGTGCCAGCTCACCCCGGGACAGAGTTAATGAAAAACTGTTTTTT
TRBV2	TRBJ1-2	-	-	CASSGGRNYGYTF	TGTGCCAGCAGTGGCGGAAGAAACTATGGCTACACCTTC
TRBV6-6	TRBJ1-4	few	TRBD1	CASSFGTERGEKLFF	TGTGCCAGCAGTTTCGGGACAGAACGTGGTGAAAAACTGTTTTTT
TRBV11-2	TRBJ1-4	-	-	CASSSPEGSNEKLFF	TGTGCCAGCAGCTCTCCCGAGGGCAGTAATGAAAAACTGTTTTTT
TRBV28	TRBJ2-5	-	TRBD2	CASSLYGGTVYQETQYF	TGTGCCAGCAGTTTATACGGGGGGACCGTGTACCAAGAGACCCAGTACTTC
TRBV3-1/TRBV3-2	TRBJ2-1	-	TRBD2	CASRSAGTSGYNEQFF	TGTGCCAGCAGGTCGGCCGGGACTAGCGGTTACAATGAGCAGTTCTTC
TRBV27	TRBJ1-2	-	TRBD1	CASSSTGEGYTF	TGTGCCAGCAGTTCGACAGGGGAAGGCTACACCTTC
TRBV28	TRBJ2-1	-	TRBD2	CASSPPRGAGGPGNEQFF	TGTGCCAGCAGTCCCCCGAGGGGGGCGGGAGGTCCGGGGAATGAGCAGTTCTTC